Listed here are 5 T cell receptor beta chains from one sample, sequenced in a study of STAT5B mutations in CD4+ large granular lymphocyte leukemia. Profiled with immunoSEQ multiplex PCR; TCRdb holds only in-frame clones, not every one. The table has 32,000 or so clones, about 90% seen once. The sequenced sample was CD4+ T cells from blood buffy coats. These receptors originate from a human donor in good health.

V is TRBV7-2 and J is TRBJ2-1, with D possibly TRBD1 on 6 matching bases. This CDR3 has 12 amino acids. V gave up 6 bases and J gave up 7 bases, with 10 bases separating them. In germline, CDR1 is SGHTA, CDR2 FQGNSA. The CDR3 region has the DNA TGTGCCAGCAGGTCACAGGGTAATGAGCAGTTCTTC. It is translated as CASRSQGNEQFF.

This chain joins TRBV19 and TRBJ2-5, with TRBD2 as a possible D gene (6 bases). The CDR3 sequence is 14 residues long. CDR1 and CDR2 (germline): LNHDA, SQIVND (reference sequence). Trimming shortened V by 3 bases and J by 5 bases, and 13 bases separated the two germline ends. CDR3 coding DNA: TGTGCCAGTAGTATGGGGCGGGGCGGGGAGACCCAGTACTTC. Translated: CASSMGRGGETQYF. Variable domain in full (rest from reference TRBV19 and TRBJ2-5): DGGITQSPKYLFRKEGQNVTLSCEQNLNHDAMYWYRQDPGQGLRLIYYSQIVNDFQKGDIAEGYSVSREKKESFPLTVTSAQKNPTAFYLCASSMGRGGETQYFGPGTRLLVL.

CDR3 nucleotides: TGTGCCACCAGCAGCCTCCGGGGAAGCGGGAGCCATTACGAGCAGTACTTC. Translation gives CATSSLRGSGSHYEQYF. The chain carries TRBV15 and TRBJ2-7; 8 bases are a match to TRBD2. The CDR3 is 17 residues long. Germline V CDR1 and CDR2: LNHNV, YYDKDF (reference sequence). With 3 bases clipped from V and 4 bases from J, the junction kept 14 bases outside the gene matches.

The chain employs TRBV28 and TRBJ2-7, with a weak D call TRBD1 (5 bases). The V gene lost 2 bases and the J gene lost 2 bases, with 13 bases spanning the gap. The germline V gene has CDR1 MDHEN and CDR2 SYDVKM. This CDR3 has 15 amino acids. The CDR3 is CASSLGQGRAYEQYF. Written as DNA, the CDR3 is TGTGCCAGCAGTTTAGGTCAGGGCAGGGCCTACGAGCAGTACTTC.

The chain couples TRBV5-4 to TRBJ2-3; 11 nucleotides match TRBD2. The CDR3 runs to 16 residues. Germline assignment: CDR1 SGHNT and CDR2 YYREEE (reference sequence). Trimming took 3 bases from V and 4 from J; bases not matched to a gene: 7. CDR3 in amino acids: CASSSASGRFSDTQYF. The CDR3 region has the DNA TGTGCCAGCAGCTCCGCTAGCGGGAGGTTCTCAGATACGCAGTATTTT.